Listed here are 15 T cell receptor beta chains from one sample, sequenced in a study of cytomegalovirus exposure and HLA in healthy donors. The data were produced by immunoSEQ multiplex PCR, yet TCRdb's version contains in-frame clones alone and is incomplete. The sample includes approximately 270,000 clones, 85% to 90% of them seen just once. Sequencing was performed on PBMCs. The receptors originated from a woman younger than 30 in good health and CMV-seronegative.

This clone came up a few times. The genes are TRBV5-4 and TRBJ2-2; D gene unclear. The CDR3 sequence is 13 residues long. Germline CDR1 reads SGHNT; CDR2 reads YYREEE (reference sequence). The germline V and J ends were trimmed by 5 bases and 3 bases, with 8 bases remaining between them. The CDR3 DNA follows: TGTGCCAGCAGGGCAGACTACACCGGGGAGCTGTTTTTT. Its protein product is CASRADYTGELFF. Full variable domain (outside the CDR3, taken from reference TRBV5-4 and TRBJ2-2): ETGVTQSPTHLIKTRGQQVTLRCSSQSGHNTVSWYQQALGQGPQFIFQYYREEENGRGNFPPRFSGLQFPNYSSELNVNALELDDSALYLCASRADYTGELFFGEGSRLTVL.

This rearrangement joins TRBV27 to TRBJ1-6; D unclear. The CDR3 consists of 14 residues. V lost 3 bases and J 7 bases, leaving 10 bases between the germline ends. Germline V gene sequence: CDR1 MNHEY, CDR2 SMNVEV (reference sequence). This chain's CDR3 is CASSFGKENSPLHF. Written as DNA, the CDR3 is TGTGCCAGCAGTTTCGGGAAGGAAAATTCACCCCTCCACTTT.

A word on this clone: The junction departs from germline at one end; a sequencing error may be responsible. This chain links TRBV7-7 with TRBJ2-7; 8 nucleotides line up with TRBD1. The CDR3 has 15 amino acids. Germline V gene lookup returns CDR1 SSHAT and CDR2 FNYEAQ (reference sequence). The CDR3 DNA reads TGTGCTAGCAGCTTGAGACAGGGGCACTCCTACGAGCAGTACTTC. This translates into CASSLRQGHSYEQYF.

The V call is TRBV2, the J call TRBJ1-4, with 10 positions matching TRBD1. The germline CDR1 and CDR2 sequences are SNHLY and FYNNEI. The trim removed 8 bases at V and 7 bases at J, leaving 7 bases unmatched. The CDR3 spans 14 residues. CDR3 protein: CASGDRGQGEKLFF. The CDR3 nucleotides are TGTGCCAGCGGGGACAGGGGACAGGGTGAAAAACTGTTTTTT.

This clone has a single count. A read error may account for a junction end that differs from germline. The chain couples TRBV7-7 to TRBJ2-3; D is undetermined. The CDR3 loop spans 13 amino acids. Germline-derived CDR1 and CDR2 are SSHAT and FNYEAQ (reference sequence). The CDR3 region is CASSTSLRDTQYF. CDR3 sequence (DNA): TGTGCTAGCAGCACCTCACTGCGGGATACGCAGTATTTT.

The chain joins TRBV5-6 to TRBJ1-5; no clear D. This CDR3 has 16 residues. CDR1 and CDR2 (germline): SGHDT, YYEEEE. The V end lost 4 bases, the J end lost 4 bases, and 18 bases lay between the germline ends. This CDR3 reads CASSLSTRLWNQPQHF. The CDR3 DNA follows: TGTGCCAGCAGCCTGTCCACCCGACTCTGGAATCAGCCCCAGCATTTT.

V is TRBV5-6 and J is TRBJ2-1, with TRBD1 identical over 9 bases. Germline CDR1 SGHDT, CDR2 YYEEEE. The CDR3 sequence is 16 residues long. Trimming took 0 bases from V and 3 from J; bases not matched to a gene: 4. CDR3 sequence (DNA): TGTGCCAGCAGCTTGGGAACAGGGGGCCGCTACAATGAGCAGTTCTTC. Residues: CASSLGTGGRYNEQFF.

This chain uses TRBV28 with TRBJ2-5; tentatively, D is TRBD2 (7 bases). V lost 5 bases and J 10 bases, leaving 23 bases between the germline ends. This CDR3 region has 15 residues. The V gene's germline CDR1 is MDHEN and CDR2 SYDVKM. CDR3 protein: CASSAPVRGGAIQYF. In DNA form, the CDR3 reads TGTGCCAGCAGTGCCCCAGTTAGGGGGGGGGCTATCCAGTACTTC.

The chain's CDR3 is CAWGLGQTSSGANVLTF. In DNA, the CDR3 is TGTGCCTGGGGCCTCGGACAGACATCCTCTGGGGCCAACGTCCTGACTTTC. The rearrangement links TRBV30 to TRBJ2-6, with D maybe TRBD1 (6 bases). The CDR3 is 17 amino acids. V lost 5 bases and J 0 bases, leaving 17 bases between the germline ends. Germline CDR1 reads GTSNPN; CDR2 reads SVGIG (reference sequence). The entire variable domain, with the rest obtained from reference TRBV30 and TRBJ2-6, is as follows: SQTIHQWPATLVQPVGSPLSLECTVEGTSNPNLYWYRQAAGRGLQLLFYSVGIGQISSEVPQNLSASRPQDRQFILSSKKLLLSDSGFYLCAWGLGQTSSGANVLTFGAGSRLTVL.

This clone was seen just once. V and J are TRBV30 and TRBJ1-2; perhaps TRBD1 as D (6 bases). Trimming stripped 1 base from V and 3 bases from J, with 27 bases between. The CDR3 extends over 19 amino acids. Germline loops: CDR1 GTSNPN, CDR2 SVGIG (reference sequence). The CDR3 loop reads CAWSAPLHTRPGHDYGYTF. DNA for the CDR3: TGTGCCTGGAGTGCCCCTCTCCACACCCGACCGGGACACGACTATGGCTACACCTTC.

The chain joins TRBV9 to TRBJ2-2; D call uncertain. This CDR3 region has 17 residues. V was clipped by 0 bases and J by 1 base, with 13 bases between them. CDR1 is SGDLS, CDR2 YYNGEE, per germline. The CDR3 loop is CASSVGYPRGNTGELFF. The CDR3 region has the DNA TGTGCCAGCAGCGTAGGGTATCCCAGAGGGAACACCGGGGAGCTGTTTTTT.

This clone was seen more than once but under ten times. This sequence joins TRBV9 and TRBJ1-1, with 7 bases identical to TRBD1. Germline values: CDR1 SGDLS, CDR2 YYNGEE. The CDR3 is made up of 15 amino acids. With V trimmed by 1 base and J by 1 base, 4 bases remained unmatched. The DNA for the CDR3 is TGTGCCAGCAGCGTAACGGGACAGAAGAACACTGAAGCTTTCTTT. It codes for CASSVTGQKNTEAFF.

This chain joins TRBV4-3 and TRBJ2-2, with 7 bases fitting TRBD1. The ends lost 0 bases at V and 6 bases at J; junction bases unmatched: 10. CDR1 is LGHNA, CDR2 YSLEER, per germline. CDR3 length: 17 residues. DNA for the CDR3: TGCGCCAGCAGCCAAGATTGGATTGGGACAGTCTCCGGGGAGCTGTTTTTT. Residues: CASSQDWIGTVSGELFF.

The V gene is TRBV27, the J gene TRBJ2-1; 8 positions match TRBD2. V shed 4 bases, J shed 7 bases, and the junction held 6 bases outside the gene matches. Germline loops: CDR1 MNHEY, CDR2 SMNVEV (reference sequence). The CDR3 totals 14 residues. CDR3: CASSWAGGRNEQFF. The CDR3 coding sequence is TGTGCCAGCAGTTGGGCGGGGGGCCGAAATGAGCAGTTCTTC.

The genes are TRBV5-6 and TRBJ2-5, with TRBD1 matching 7 bases. The CDR3 is 16 amino acids. CDR1 and CDR2 (germline): SGHDT, YYEEEE. V lost 3 bases and J lost 2; bases outside the gene matches: 10. CDR3 sequence reads: CASSSTLQGKQETQYF. For the CDR3, the DNA is TGTGCCAGCAGCTCTACTCTACAGGGGAAACAAGAGACCCAGTACTTC.